This TCR beta chain originates from a study of T cells after yellow fever vaccination. The CDR3 extends over 17 amino acids. The ends lost 2 bases at V and 0 bases at J; junction bases unmatched: 3. Per germline, CDR1 MNHEY and CDR2 SVGAGI. This clonotype occurred many times. Its antigen is not identified. TCRdb ran MiXCR on the 5' RACE reads and lists one entry per CDR3 protein. The table lists 300,000 or so distinct CDR3 sequences, around 6.8% of them singletons. Broader study findings: Peak timing came faster in the weaker secondary response, day 5 versus 15. It was a small share of clonotypes that appeared in both CD4 and CD8 compartments. Most clones from primary vaccination were detected again post-booster (roughly 96% CD4, 88% CD8).

This receptor was taken from a man aged 18 to 35 who received the YFV17D yellow fever vaccine. V is TRBV6-5 and J is TRBJ2-1; the match to TRBD2 covers 11 bases. This specimen was PBMCs, taken roughly 46 days after the first yellow fever vaccination. The chain's CDR3 is CASSYLGLAGSYNEQFF. CDR3 nucleotides: TGTGCCAGCAGTTACCTAGGACTAGCGGGCTCCTACAATGAGCAGTTCTTC.